The 30 T cell receptor beta chains given below trace back to one sample, sequenced in a study of beta chain features in type 1 diabetes (dated by TCRdb to the late 2010s). The library was built by means of the immunoSEQ multiplex PCR assay. The entire amount of isolated RNA was reverse transcribed using the High Capacity cDNA Reverse Transcription Kit, so the sequenced TCRB transcripts were expressed ones. Entries here come from immuneACCESS through TCRdb and include only in-frame sequences with V and J called. Some clones fail to appear in such tables; in the studies checked, an unresolved V gene covers under half of the shortfall, and the cause of the remainder is unknown. A total of 110,000 to 150,000 clones appear in this sample, 9% to 10% of them only once. About 0.6% of the sample comes from the top ten. Sequencing input: central memory CD4+ T cells from blood. These receptors came from a woman in her thirties or forties in good health.

This clone showed up just a few times. The chain couples TRBV7-2 to TRBJ2-5, with D perhaps matching TRBD2 (6 bases). The CDR3 runs 15 residues. Germline V CDR1 and CDR2: SGHTA, FQGNSA. V lost 6 bases, J lost 5 bases, and 19 bases lay in between. This chain's CDR3 is CASRTEGLLIETQYF. CDR3 coding DNA: TGTGCCAGCAGAACCGAGGGACTCTTGATTGAGACCCAGTACTTC.

This chain joins TRBV27 and TRBJ1-6; D perhaps matches TRBD1 (5 bases). The germline V and J ends were trimmed by 8 bases and 8 bases, with 7 bases remaining between them. Germline V gives CDR1 MNHEY, CDR2 SMNVEV (reference sequence). This CDR3 is 11 amino acids long. The CDR3 sequence: CASGGDSPLHF. The CDR3 nucleotides are TGTGCCAGCGGGGGGGATTCACCCCTCCACTTT.

This chain connects TRBV7-9 to TRBJ2-7, with TRBD2 matching 9 bases. In germline, CDR1 is SEHNR, CDR2 FQNEAQ (reference sequence). The CDR3 has 14 amino acids. V was pared by 10 bases and J by 0 bases, with 7 bases of the junction left unmatched. In nucleotides, the CDR3 is TGTGCCACCGAGACTAGCGGACTCTCCTACGAGCAGTACTTC. Its translation is CATETSGLSYEQYF.

This clone was picked up a small number of times. This chain uses TRBV18 with TRBJ1-1; 9 nucleotides align to TRBD1. The CDR3 is 17 residues long. V was clipped by 2 bases and J by 5 bases; unmatched bases: 12. CDR1 KGHSH and CDR2 LQKENI come from the germline V gene. The CDR3, as DNA: TGTGCCAGCTCACCAGACTTTGGACAGGGGCTCGGGACTGAAGCTTTCTTT. This sequence encodes CASSPDFGQGLGTEAFF.

This clone turned up a few times. The rearrangement links TRBV6-1 to TRBJ2-4, with D possibly matching TRBD1 (6 bases). The V end was cut by 3 bases, the J end by 6 bases, with 9 bases between. Germline lookup yields CDR1 MNHNS and CDR2 SASEGT. The CDR3 is made up of 13 amino acids. The CDR3 DNA is TGTGCCAGCAGTGATACAGGGAGAAACATTCAGTACTTC. This translates into CASSDTGRNIQYF.

This clone was found a few times. The rearrangement links TRBV28 to TRBJ1-2, with TRBD1 matching over 9 bases. CDR1 is MDHEN and CDR2 is SYDVKM in the germline V gene. The CDR3 spans 13 residues. V lost 6 bases, J lost 4 bases, and 3 bases stayed unmatched. The CDR3 nucleotides read TGTGCCAGCAGGCTGACAGGGGGCTATGGCTACACCTTC. It encodes CASRLTGGYGYTF.

This sequence joins TRBV2 and TRBJ2-1; 9 bases align to TRBD1. This CDR3 is 15 amino acids long. V was clipped by 5 bases and J by 2 bases; unmatched bases: 4. Germline loops: CDR1 SNHLY, CDR2 FYNNEI. CDR3 DNA: TGTGCCAGCAGTATGGGACAGGGAACCTACAATGAGCAGTTCTTC. This gives the protein CASSMGQGTYNEQFF.

This clone has only a few counts. V gene TRBV19 combines with J gene TRBJ1-1, with a possible D match to TRBD1 (6 bases). Germline CDR1 reads LNHDA; CDR2 reads SQIVND (reference sequence). V dropped 9 bases and J dropped 0 bases, with 11 bases sitting between them. The CDR3 is made up of 13 amino acids. CDR3 sequence (DNA): TGTGCCAGCTTTGGACAGATGAACACTGAAGCTTTCTTT. Translating gives CASFGQMNTEAFF.

The chain recombines TRBV7-2 with TRBJ2-7; the match to TRBD1 covers 9 bases. The V and J ends lost 0 bases and 3 bases, in that order; junction bases with no gene match: 15. Germline V gene data show CDR1 as SGHTA and CDR2 as FQGNSA. The CDR3 spans 19 residues. The CDR3 DNA is TGTGCCAGCAGCTTAGCGTTTAGACCCCCTGGACAGGGGTTCTACGAGCAGTACTTC. Translated: CASSLAFRPPGQGFYEQYF.

This rearrangement joins TRBV6-1 to TRBJ2-5; D unresolved. Between the trimmed V and J ends, which lost 5 bases and 5 bases, there was a span of 6 bases. The CDR3 consists of 11 residues. CDR1 is MNHNS and CDR2 is SASEGT in the germline V gene. The CDR3 loop reads CASSRAETQYF. CDR3 nucleotide sequence: TGTGCCAGCAGTCGAGCGGAGACCCAGTACTTC.

There are a few counts of this clone. The rearrangement links TRBV10-3 to TRBJ1-5; D may be TRBD1 (5 bases). The germline V gene encodes CDR1 ENHRY and CDR2 SYGVKD. V lost 0 bases and J 6 bases, leaving 12 bases between the germline ends. The CDR3 consists of 15 residues. The CDR3 DNA reads TGTGCCATCAGTGAGTCGCAGGGAAGTCGTCAGCCCCAGCATTTT. Translating it yields CAISESQGSRQPQHF.

This clone was recorded a few times. This CDR3 is CASSRSGGPGDTQYF. The DNA of the CDR3 is TGCGCCAGCAGCCGTAGCGGGGGGCCAGGGGATACGCAGTATTTT. This chain links TRBV5-1 with TRBJ2-3; 10 bases align to TRBD2. The CDR3 covers 15 residues. Losses at the gene ends were 4 bases for V and 6 bases for J; bases not matched to a gene: 8. Germline V gene data show CDR1 as SGHRS and CDR2 as YFSETQ.

This clone was found a few times. This rearrangement joins TRBV6-5 to TRBJ1-1; D is unresolved. V lost 2 bases to trimming and J lost 7 bases, with 14 bases between them. Germline V gene sequence: CDR1 MNHEY, CDR2 SVGAGI. The CDR3 has 14 residues. CDR3 protein: CASSYHTKGVEAFF. The CDR3, as DNA: TGTGCCAGCAGTTACCATACAAAGGGAGTTGAAGCTTTCTTT.

This clone was seen repeatedly, ten times or more. The chain couples TRBV13 to TRBJ2-1; 14 bases line up with TRBD2. CDR1 is PRHDT and CDR2 is FYEKMQ in the germline V gene (reference sequence). After removal of 4 bases from V and 3 bases from J, the junction contained 8 bases not matched to a gene. This CDR3 contains 18 residues. The chain's CDR3 is CASSSGLAGGSHYNEQFF. The DNA for the CDR3 is TGTGCCAGCAGCTCTGGACTAGCGGGGGGTAGTCACTACAATGAGCAGTTCTTC.

This clone was counted only a few times. The chain recombines TRBV6-5 with TRBJ2-2, with D unresolved. CDR3 length equals 14 residues. Germline CDR1 MNHEY, CDR2 SVGAGI. V was pared by 5 bases and J by 0 bases, with 7 bases between. Here the CDR3 reads CASSVSANTGELFF. The CDR3 DNA sequence: TGTGCCAGCAGTGTGAGCGCGAACACCGGGGAGCTGTTTTTT.

In its sample, this clone was seen a few times. Other DNA sequences in this sample translate to the same CDR3. V is TRBV5-1 and J is TRBJ2-3, with TRBD2 matching over 10 bases. With V trimmed by 2 bases and J by 0 bases, 3 bases remained unmatched. The CDR3 totals 16 residues. The V gene's germline CDR1 is SGHRS and CDR2 YFSETQ. CDR3 amino acids: CASSLVLAGSTDTQYF. DNA of the CDR3: TGCGCCAGCAGCTTAGTACTAGCGGGGAGCACAGATACGCAGTATTTT.

This clone has at least ten counts. This chain links TRBV7-8 with TRBJ1-5, with D perhaps matching TRBD1 (6 bases). This CDR3 is built from 15 residues. Per the germline V gene, CDR1 is SGHVS and CDR2 is FQNEAQ. V was cut by 2 bases and J by 8 bases, with 16 bases left in between. The CDR3 coding sequence is TGTGCCAGCAGCTTACGACAGAACAGGGAAGAGCCCCAGCATTTT. Its protein is CASSLRQNREEPQHF.

The chain carries TRBV27 and TRBJ2-2, with 8 positions matching TRBD2. The V gene's germline CDR1 is MNHEY and CDR2 SMNVEV (reference sequence). After removal of 5 bases from V and 1 base from J, the junction contained 3 bases not matched to a gene. This CDR3 is 15 amino acids long. The CDR3 here is CASSGTSGNTGELFF. CDR3 DNA sequence: TGTGCCAGCAGTGGAACTAGCGGGAACACCGGGGAGCTGTTTTTT.

The CDR3 sequence: CASSLVASGRDAFF. The CDR3 DNA reads TGTGCCAGCAGTTTAGTGGCTTCGGGGAGGGACGCTTTCTTT. This chain links TRBV28 with TRBJ1-1, with D maybe TRBD1 (5 bases). Between the trimmed V and J ends, which lost 2 bases and 11 bases, there was a span of 18 bases. Germline assignment: CDR1 MDHEN and CDR2 SYDVKM. The CDR3 covers 14 residues.

The sample holds many counts of this clone. The chain is built from TRBV9 and TRBJ2-3; 7 nucleotides match TRBD1. There are 15 residues in the CDR3. Losses at the gene ends were 3 bases for V and 2 bases for J; bases not matched to a gene: 6. The V gene's germline CDR1 is SGDLS and CDR2 YYNGEE. The CDR3 region is CASSGLRGHTDTQYF. The CDR3 bases are TGTGCCAGCAGCGGGCTGAGGGGGCACACAGATACGCAGTATTTT.

The genes are TRBV18 and TRBJ2-1, with TRBD2 matching 10 bases. This CDR3 is built from 15 residues. Germline assignment: CDR1 KGHSH and CDR2 LQKENI. J gave up 5 bases and V 4 bases, and 5 bases lay outside the gene matches. CDR3: CASSQWTSGNNEQFF. CDR3 DNA: TGTGCCAGCTCACAATGGACTAGCGGTAACAATGAGCAGTTCTTC.

V usage is TRBV19 and J usage is TRBJ1-1, with unresolved D. Germline assignment: CDR1 LNHDA and CDR2 SQIVND (reference sequence). Trimming left V 0 bases short and J 1 base short, with 6 bases between. The CDR3 length is 14 residues. CDR3 nucleotides: TGTGCCAGTAGTATAGAGCGCCGGAACACTGAAGCTTTCTTT. As protein: CASSIERRNTEAFF.

This chain joins TRBV2 and TRBJ1-2; 7 bases are shared with TRBD1. Germline trimming cut 9 bases from V and 4 bases from J; bases unmatched to any gene: 5. This CDR3 comprises 12 residues. Germline loops: CDR1 SNHLY, CDR2 FYNNEI. The CDR3 loop reads CARTGTVYGYTF. CDR3 nucleotides: TGTGCCAGGACAGGGACTGTCTATGGCTACACCTTC.

This chain connects TRBV5-1 to TRBJ2-3, with D uncertain. The CDR3 spans 15 residues. CDR1 SGHRS and CDR2 YFSETQ come from the germline V gene. V shed 1 base and J shed 2 bases, with 11 bases lying between them. CDR3 region: CASSLIGGSTDTQYF. The DNA for the CDR3 is TGCGCCAGCAGCTTGATTGGCGGATCCACAGATACGCAGTATTTT.

The chain employs TRBV7-9 and TRBJ2-7; TRBD2 might be the D (5 bases). The ends were cut back, 4 bases at V and 2 bases at J, with 12 bases in the middle. Germline lookup yields CDR1 SEHNR and CDR2 FQNEAQ (reference sequence). The CDR3 extends over 14 amino acids. CDR3 loop: CASSSGILAYEQYF. CDR3 DNA: TGTGCCAGCAGCTCGGGGATTCTGGCCTACGAGCAGTACTTC.

As regards this clone: One junction end does not reproduce the germline sequence, and a read error may be involved. This chain links TRBV7-2 with TRBJ2-1, with a tentative D call TRBD2 (7 bases). In germline, CDR1 is SGHTA, CDR2 FQGNSA. This CDR3 spans 12 amino acids. The CDR3 region has the DNA TGTGCCAGCAGCCCCGGGGGGCGGGTATGGCTCTTC. Residues: CASSPGGRVWLF.

This clone showed up just a few times. The V call is TRBV6-5, the J call TRBJ2-5, with 7 bases identical to TRBD2. CDR3 length: 14 amino acids. The V segment lost 11 bases and the J segment 5 bases; nucleotides outside the gene matches: 14. Germline V gene lookup returns CDR1 MNHEY and CDR2 SVGAGI. The CDR3 DNA follows: TGTGCCGGCTCCATGGGAGGGAGCAGGGAGACCCAGTACTTC. Translation: CAGSMGGSRETQYF.

The table lists this clone with a few counts. The V gene is TRBV4-1, the J gene TRBJ2-5, with TRBD2 matching over 10 bases. This CDR3 comprises 17 residues. CDR1 is MGHRA and CDR2 is YSYEKL in the germline V gene. After removal of 1 base from V and 5 bases from J, the junction contained 10 bases not matched to a gene. This CDR3 reads CASSQVGQRGGGETQYF. The CDR3 DNA reads TGCGCCAGCAGCCAAGTGGGTCAGCGGGGGGGCGGGGAGACCCAGTACTTC.

The CDR3 spells CASSKAQALYNEQFF. CDR3 nucleotides: TGTGCCAGCAGCAAAGCACAGGCTCTCTACAATGAGCAGTTCTTC. The chain combines TRBV7-2 with TRBJ2-1, with D possibly TRBD1 on 5 matching bases. CDR1 and CDR2 (germline): SGHTA, FQGNSA. This CDR3 has 15 residues. Between the trimmed V and J ends, which lost 5 bases and 3 bases, there was a span of 14 bases.

This chain uses TRBV9 with TRBJ2-3; 7 nucleotides match TRBD1. The CDR3 runs to 17 residues. Unmatched junction bases numbered 7, after V lost 0 bases and J lost 0 bases. Germline values: CDR1 SGDLS, CDR2 YYNGEE. In DNA form, the CDR3 reads TGTGCCAGCAGCGTAGCTAGTCAGGGGGTAAGCACAGATACGCAGTATTTT. Amino acid sequence: CASSVASQGVSTDTQYF.